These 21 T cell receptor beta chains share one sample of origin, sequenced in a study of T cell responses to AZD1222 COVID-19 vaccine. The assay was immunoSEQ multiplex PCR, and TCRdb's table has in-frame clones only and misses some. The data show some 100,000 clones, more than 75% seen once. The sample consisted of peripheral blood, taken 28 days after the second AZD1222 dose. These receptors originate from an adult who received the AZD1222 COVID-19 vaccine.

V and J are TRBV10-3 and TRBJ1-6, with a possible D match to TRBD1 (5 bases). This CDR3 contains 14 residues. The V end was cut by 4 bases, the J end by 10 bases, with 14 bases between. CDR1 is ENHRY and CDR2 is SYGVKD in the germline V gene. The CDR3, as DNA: TGTGCCATCAGTGTCGAAGGGGCTGGCTCACCCCTCCACTTT. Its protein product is CAISVEGAGSPLHF.

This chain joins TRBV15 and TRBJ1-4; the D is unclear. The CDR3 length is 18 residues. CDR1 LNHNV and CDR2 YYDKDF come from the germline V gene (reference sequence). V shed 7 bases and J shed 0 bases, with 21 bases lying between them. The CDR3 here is CATIQTGATFATNEKLFF. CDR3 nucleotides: TGTGCCACCATCCAGACTGGAGCAACATTCGCAACTAATGAAAAACTGTTTTTT.

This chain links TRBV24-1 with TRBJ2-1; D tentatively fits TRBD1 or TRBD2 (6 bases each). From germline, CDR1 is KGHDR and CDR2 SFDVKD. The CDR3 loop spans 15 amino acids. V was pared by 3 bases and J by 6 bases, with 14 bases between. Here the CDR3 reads CATSDALEGGNEQFF. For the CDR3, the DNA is TGTGCCACCAGTGATGCCCTGGAGGGGGGCAATGAGCAGTTCTTC.

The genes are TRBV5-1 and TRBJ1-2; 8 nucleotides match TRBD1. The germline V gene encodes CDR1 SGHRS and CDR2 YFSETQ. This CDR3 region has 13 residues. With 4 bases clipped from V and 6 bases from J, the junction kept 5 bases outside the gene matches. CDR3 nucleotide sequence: TGCGCCAGCAGCCACTCAGGGGGCGATGGCTACACCTTC. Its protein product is CASSHSGGDGYTF.

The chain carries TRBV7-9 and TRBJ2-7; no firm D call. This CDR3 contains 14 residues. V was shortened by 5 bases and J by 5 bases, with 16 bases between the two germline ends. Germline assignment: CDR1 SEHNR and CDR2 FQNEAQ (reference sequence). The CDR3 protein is CASSRGRPANEQYF. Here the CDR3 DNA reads TGTGCCAGCAGCCGTGGCCGGCCAGCGAACGAGCAGTACTTC.

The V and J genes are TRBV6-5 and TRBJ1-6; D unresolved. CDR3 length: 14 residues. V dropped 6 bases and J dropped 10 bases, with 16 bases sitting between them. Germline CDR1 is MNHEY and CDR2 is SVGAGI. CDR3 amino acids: CASRLDGTASPLHF. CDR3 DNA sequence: TGTGCCAGCAGACTTGACGGAACGGCATCACCCCTCCACTTT.

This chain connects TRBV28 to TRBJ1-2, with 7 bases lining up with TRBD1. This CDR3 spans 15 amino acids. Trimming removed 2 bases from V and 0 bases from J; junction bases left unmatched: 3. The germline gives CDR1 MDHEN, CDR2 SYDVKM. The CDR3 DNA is TGTGCCAGCAGTTTAAAGGGGGCGCCTAACTATGGCTACACCTTC. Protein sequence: CASSLKGAPNYGYTF.

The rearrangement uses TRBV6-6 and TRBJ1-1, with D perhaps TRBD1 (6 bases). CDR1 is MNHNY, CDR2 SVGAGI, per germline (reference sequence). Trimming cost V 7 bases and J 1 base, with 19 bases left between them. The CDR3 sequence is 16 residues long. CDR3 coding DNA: TGTGCCAGCACGATAATAGGCGGGACAAAGAACACTGAAGCTTTCTTT. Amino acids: CASTIIGGTKNTEAFF.

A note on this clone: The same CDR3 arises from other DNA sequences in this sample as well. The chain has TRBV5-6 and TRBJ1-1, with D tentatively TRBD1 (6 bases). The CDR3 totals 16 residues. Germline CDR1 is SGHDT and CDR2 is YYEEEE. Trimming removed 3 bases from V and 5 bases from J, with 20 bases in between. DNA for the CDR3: TGTGCCAGCAGCTCGTCCGGGGGAGGGGGATGGACTGAAGCTTTCTTT. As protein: CASSSSGGGGWTEAFF. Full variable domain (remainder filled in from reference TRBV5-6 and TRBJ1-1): DAGVTQSPTHLIKTRGQQVTLRCSPKSGHDTVSWYQQALGQGPQFIFQYYEEEERQRGNFPDRFSGHQFPNYSSELNVNALLLGDSALYLCASSSSGGGGWTEAFFGQGTRLTVV.

DNA for the CDR3: TGTGCCAGTAGGAGGACAGGGAATCAGCCCCAGCATTTT. It specifies CASRRTGNQPQHF. This sequence joins TRBV19 and TRBJ1-5, with 8 bases that match TRBD1. The germline V gene has CDR1 LNHDA and CDR2 SQIVND (reference sequence). With V trimmed by 6 bases and J by 4 bases, 2 bases remained unmatched. The CDR3 spans 13 residues.

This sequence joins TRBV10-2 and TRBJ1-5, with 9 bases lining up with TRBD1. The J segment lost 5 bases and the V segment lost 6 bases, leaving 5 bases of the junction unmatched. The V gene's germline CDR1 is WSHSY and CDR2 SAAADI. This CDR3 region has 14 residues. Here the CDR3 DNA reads TGCGCCAGCAGAGGGACAGGGAGGCATCAGCCCCAGCATTTT. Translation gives CASRGTGRHQPQHF.

The CDR3 region is CAISVGTDYTEAFF. The CDR3, as DNA: TGTGCCATCAGTGTTGGGACCGATTACACTGAAGCTTTCTTT. The rearrangement uses TRBV10-3 and TRBJ1-1; D might be TRBD1 (5 bases). CDR1 and CDR2 (germline): ENHRY, SYGVKD. CDR3 length equals 14 residues. Trimming took off 4 bases at V and 3 bases at J, with 12 bases between the two ends.

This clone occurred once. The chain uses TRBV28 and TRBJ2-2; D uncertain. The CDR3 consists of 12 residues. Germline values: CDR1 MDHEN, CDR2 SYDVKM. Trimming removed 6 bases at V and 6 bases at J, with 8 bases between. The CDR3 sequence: CASSLLAGELFF. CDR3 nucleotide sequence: TGTGCCAGCAGCCTCCTGGCCGGGGAGCTGTTTTTT.

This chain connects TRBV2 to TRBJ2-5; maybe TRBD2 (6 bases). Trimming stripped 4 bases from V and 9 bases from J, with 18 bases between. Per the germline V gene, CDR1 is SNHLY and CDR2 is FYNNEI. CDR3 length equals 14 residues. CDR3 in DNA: TGTGCCAGCAGTGTAAGGCTAGCGCTCATCCCCCAGTACTTC. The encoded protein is CASSVRLALIPQYF.

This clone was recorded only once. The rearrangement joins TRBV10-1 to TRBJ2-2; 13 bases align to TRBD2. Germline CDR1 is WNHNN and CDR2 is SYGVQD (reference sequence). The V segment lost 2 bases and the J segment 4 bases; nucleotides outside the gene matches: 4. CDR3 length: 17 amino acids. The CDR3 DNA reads TGCGCCAGCAGTGAGCCTACTAGCGGGGGGGTCACCGGGGAGCTGTTTTTT. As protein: CASSEPTSGGVTGELFF.

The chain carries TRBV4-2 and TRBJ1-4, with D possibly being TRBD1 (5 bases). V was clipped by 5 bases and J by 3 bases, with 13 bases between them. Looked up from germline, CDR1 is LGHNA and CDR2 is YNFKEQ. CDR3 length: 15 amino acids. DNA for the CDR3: TGTGCCAGCAGCTTCGGTAGGGGTCCTAATGAAAAACTGTTTTTT. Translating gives CASSFGRGPNEKLFF.

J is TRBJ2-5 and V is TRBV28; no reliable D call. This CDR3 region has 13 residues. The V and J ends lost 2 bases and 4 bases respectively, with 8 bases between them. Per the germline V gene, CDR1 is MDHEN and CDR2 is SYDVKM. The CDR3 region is CASSLGQAETQYF. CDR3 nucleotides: TGTGCCAGCAGTTTAGGCCAGGCAGAGACCCAGTACTTC.

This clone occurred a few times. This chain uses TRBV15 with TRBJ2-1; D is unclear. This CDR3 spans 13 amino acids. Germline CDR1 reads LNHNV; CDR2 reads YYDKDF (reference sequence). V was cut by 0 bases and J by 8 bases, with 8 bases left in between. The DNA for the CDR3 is TGTGCCACCAGCAGAGATTATGATCATGAGCAGTTCTTC. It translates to CATSRDYDHEQFF.

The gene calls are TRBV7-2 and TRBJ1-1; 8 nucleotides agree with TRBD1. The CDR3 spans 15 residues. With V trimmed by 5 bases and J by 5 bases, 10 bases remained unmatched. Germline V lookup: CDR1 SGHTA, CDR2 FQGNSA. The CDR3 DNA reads TGTGCCAGCAGCCCCAAGGGGCAGGGGGCAACTGAAGCTTTCTTT. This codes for CASSPKGQGATEAFF.

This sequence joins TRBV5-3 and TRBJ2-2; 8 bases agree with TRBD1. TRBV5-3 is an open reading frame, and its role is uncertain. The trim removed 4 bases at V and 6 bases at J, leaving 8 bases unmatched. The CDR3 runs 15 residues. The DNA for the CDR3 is TGTGCCAGAAGCCCCCCAACAGGGGGTCCCGGGGAGCTGTTTTTT. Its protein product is CARSPPTGGPGELFF.

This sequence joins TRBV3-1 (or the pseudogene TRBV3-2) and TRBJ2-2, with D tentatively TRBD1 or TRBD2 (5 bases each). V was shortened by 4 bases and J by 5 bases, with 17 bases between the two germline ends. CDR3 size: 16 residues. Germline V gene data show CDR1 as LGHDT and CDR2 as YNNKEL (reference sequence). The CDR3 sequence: CASSPRGTKGTGELFF. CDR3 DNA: TGTGCCAGCAGCCCAAGAGGGACCAAGGGGACCGGGGAGCTGTTTTTT.